The clone carrying this T cell receptor (beta chain) turned up a few times. Its antigen is undetermined. This sample was included in a study of human T cells and chemical hapten exposure. The overall study: 0.01% DPC was applied to the upper back in patch tests, which were read at 6 days.

The J segment lost 11 bases and the V segment lost 1 base, leaving 13 bases of the junction unmatched. This CDR3 is 17 amino acids long. CDR1 and CDR2 from the germline V gene are MDHEN and SYDVKM. TCRdb recomputed calls from the RACE reads with MiXCR, one row per CDR3 protein. Found here are 350,000 to 400,000 distinct CDR3 sequences, 5% to 6.5% of them singletons; the top ten hold just over 2.5%. Study observations and caveats: Sensitizing with DPC caused no change in TCRs above 1 in 1000 frequency.

Noted time point: pre-sensitization, week 0. Indicated treatment: therapeutic diphenylcyclopropenone sensitization with weekly scalp DPC. Samples of blood were obtained prior to the application of each patch test. The origin of this receptor is a woman in her fifties or sixties with alopecia areata. Some clones in this sample may be carry-over from other donors' samples. This chain uses TRBV28 with TRBJ1-6, with 8 positions matching TRBD1. The material was whole blood, obtained in connection with sensitization to the hapten diphenylcyclopropenone (DPC). The CDR3 protein is CASSLYAGGQGRAPLHF. DNA for the CDR3: TGTGCCAGCAGTTTATACGCGGGTGGACAGGGAAGAGCACCCCTCCACTTT.